These T cell receptor beta chains were read from a single sample in a study of T cell responses to AZD1222 COVID-19 vaccine. Produced via immunoSEQ multiplex PCR; TCRdb's table is partial and in-frame only. The table has about 120,000 clones, just over 85% seen once. Specimen: peripheral blood, collected on day 0 of MenACWY control vaccination. These TCRs come from an adult in good health. Both conserved end residues are part of each CDR3. D genes are given only for firm matches. Part of the rows lack a size; the others show once, few, many or a class for expanded clones.

CDR3aa	CDR3nt	abundance	v_gene	j_gene	d_gene
CASSFDTASMNTEAFF	TGCGCCAGCAGCTTCGACACAGCTTCCATGAACACTGAAGCTTTCTTT	-	TRBV5-1	TRBJ1-1	-
CASTPGWTQGGNEQFF	TGCGCCAGCACCCCGGGTTGGACCCAAGGGGGAAATGAGCAGTTCTTC	-	TRBV5-1	TRBJ2-1	-
CASRYRDSFTGYTF	TGTGCCAGCAGGTACCGGGACAGCTTTACTGGCTACACCTTC	-	TRBV5-4	TRBJ1-2	TRBD1
CASSAGTSGFLSSYEQYF	TGTGCCAGCAGCGCCGGGACTAGCGGGTTCCTGAGCTCCTACGAGCAGTACTTC	-	TRBV21-1	TRBJ2-7	-
CASSQDGGGGEKLFF	TGTGCCAGCAGCCAAGACGGGGGAGGTGGCGAAAAACTGTTTTTT	-	TRBV4-2	TRBJ1-4	-
CASTSPGIYEQYF	TGTGCCAGCACCTCCCCGGGAATCTACGAGCAGTACTTC	-	TRBV2	TRBJ2-7	-
CASWDRLWTEAFF	TGTGCCAGTTGGGACAGGCTCTGGACTGAAGCTTTCTTT	-	TRBV28	TRBJ1-1	TRBD1
CASSQGRAWGRSYEQYF	TGCGCCAGCAGCCAAGGGCGAGCCTGGGGCAGATCCTACGAGCAGTACTTC	-	TRBV4-1	TRBJ2-7	-
CASSWGRGPQEEQFF	TGTGCCAGCAGCTGGGGGAGGGGACCCCAAGAGGAGCAGTTCTTC	-	TRBV7-3	TRBJ2-1	TRBD2
CASSLTFGDTQYF	TGTGCCAGCAGCTTAACCTTCGGAGATACGCAGTATTTT	few	TRBV7-3	TRBJ2-3	-
CASQTQGNPNYGYTF	TGTGCCAGCCAAACTCAGGGGAATCCTAACTATGGCTACACCTTC	-	TRBV18	TRBJ1-2	-
CASSRIGHRARGNTIYF	TGTGCCAGCAGCCGAATAGGGCACAGGGCCCGCGGAAACACCATATATTTT	-	TRBV7-9	TRBJ1-3	-
CASSKIGQGRNYEQYF	TGTGCCAGCAGCAAAATTGGACAGGGTCGGAACTACGAGCAGTACTTC	-	TRBV11-2	TRBJ2-7	TRBD1
CASSSQTGGGGTEAFF	TGTGCCAGCAGTTCGCAGACGGGCGGAGGCGGCACTGAAGCTTTCTTT	-	TRBV6-5	TRBJ1-1	-
CASSSGTSYNEQFF	TGCGCCAGCAGCTCCGGGACTAGCTACAATGAGCAGTTCTTC	-	TRBV5-1	TRBJ2-1	TRBD2
CASSKYLGQGSPLLAKNIQYF	TGTGCCAGCAGTAAATACCTAGGACAGGGATCACCTCTCCTAGCCAAAAACATTCAGTACTTC	-	TRBV28	TRBJ2-4	TRBD1
CASSLTGSRNEKLFF	TGTGCCAGCAGCCTTACAGGGAGTCGAAATGAAAAACTGTTTTTT	-	TRBV11-2	TRBJ1-4	-
CASSSGGWLGFF	TGTGCCAGCAGCTCAGGGGGATGGTTGGGGTTCTTC	-	TRBV7-9	TRBJ2-1	TRBD1
CASSLSAGEVGYEQYF	TGTGCCAGCAGTTTATCAGCGGGAGAGGTAGGGTACGAGCAGTACTTC	-	TRBV27	TRBJ2-7	TRBD2
CASRTVDSYNEQFF	TGTGCCAGCAGAACCGTTGACAGCTACAATGAGCAGTTCTTC	-	TRBV2	TRBJ2-1	-
CASSGGGRRTEAFF	TGTGCCAGCAGTGGTGGTGGGAGGAGGACTGAAGCTTTCTTT	-	TRBV2	TRBJ1-1	-
CASSLGQGDGYTF	TGCGCCAGCAGCTTAGGACAGGGAGATGGCTACACCTTC	-	TRBV5-1	TRBJ1-2	TRBD1
CASSDSASTDTQYF	TGTGCCAGCAGTGACTCAGCTAGCACAGATACGCAGTATTTT	-	TRBV6-4	TRBJ2-3	-
CASSPAPGDAQYF	TGCGCCAGCAGTCCGGCCCCCGGGGATGCGCAGTACTTC	-	TRBV4-1	TRBJ2-7	-
CASSLRVPTSGHNEQFF	TGTGCCAGCAGCCTCCGAGTCCCTACTAGCGGGCACAATGAGCAGTTCTTC	-	TRBV7-2	TRBJ2-1	TRBD2